This T cell receptor (beta chain) was retrieved from a study of blood T cell repertoires in COVID-19. Study-level information: Spain, Italy and the United States supplied samples that represented acute and convalescent COVID-19. PBMCs, B-cell-depleted T cells, or T cells provided the cDNA or gDNA that made up the material.

V shed 4 bases, J shed 6 bases, and the junction held 12 bases outside the gene matches. CDR1 is SGHVS and CDR2 is FQNEAQ in the germline V gene. This CDR3 has 15 amino acids. In the authors' workflow: By means of reference gene primer amplification, nucleated cell counts were estimated. Clones were read by immunoSEQ multiplex PCR, and TCRdb kept only the in-frame ones, dropping some. V, J and clone size are those of that table, while D and trimming were read from the DNA. Of some 140,000 clones in the sample, roughly three quarters were seen once. The specimen was peripheral blood. The V gene is TRBV7-8, the J gene TRBJ2-7; 7 positions match TRBD1. The clonotype comes from a man aged 80 or over with acute or convalescent COVID-19. In DNA form, the CDR3 reads TGTGCCAGCAGCTACGGGACAGCTCATACCTCCGAGCAGTACTTC. Its translation: CASSYGTAHTSEQYF.